This TCR beta chain appears in the sequencing data of a study of blood T cell repertoires in COVID-19. Method: immunoSEQ multiplex PCR; TCRdb's copy keeps in-frame clones and lacks some. The sample contains about 190,000 clones, about 88% of which appear only once. CDR3 length: 12 amino acids. CDR1 and CDR2 (germline): LNHDA, SQIVND (reference sequence). Deletions cut 7 bases from V and 6 bases from J, with 10 bases between. The chain links TRBV19 to TRBJ1-5; maybe TRBD1 (5 bases). Sequenced: peripheral blood. The sequence was collected from a man in his forties with active or convalescent COVID-19. In DNA form, the CDR3 reads TGTGCCAGTACCTCGGGGGGTCAGCCCCAGCATTTT. Translated, it gives CASTSGGQPQHF.